The T cell receptor beta chain described here comes from a study of PD-L1 blockade in urothelial cancer. The wider study: Patients with male sex and bladder-origin urothelial cancer accounted for most of the roughly 30 enrolled. Researchers looked at the blood 3 weeks (second dose) and 6 weeks after treatment began.

The CDR3 extends over 14 amino acids. With V trimmed by 5 bases and J by 7 bases, 7 bases remained unmatched. Germline loops: CDR1 KGHSH, CDR2 LQKENI. The sample's time point: peripheral blood 6 weeks after treatment start. Measured with immunoSEQ multiplex PCR; TCRdb has only the in-frame clones, and not every one. The sample lists tens of thousands of clones, 75% to 90% occurring once. This rearrangement joins TRBV18 to TRBJ1-5, with TRBD1 matching over 8 bases. The source of this sequence is a man aged 60 to 69 with urothelial cancer. Material: PBMCs, obtained around atezolizumab (anti-PD-L1) treatment. The DNA for the CDR3 is TGTGCCAGCTCATTACAGGGGGGAGGACAGCCCCAGCATTTT. This translates into CASSLQGGGQPQHF. Filled out from reference TRBV18 and TRBJ1-5, the complete variable domain reads NAGVMQNPRHLVRRRGQEARLRCSPMKGHSHVYWYRQLPEEGLKFMVYLQKENIIDESGMPKERFSAEFPKEGPSILRIQQVVRGDSAAYFCASSLQGGGQPQHFGDGTRLSIL.